This is a list of T cell receptor beta chains from one sample in a study of Graves' ophthalmopathy and Graves' hyperthyroidism. From the multiplex PCR reads, TCRdb called clonotypes with MiXCR, one entry per CDR3 protein. The sample lists some 400,000 distinct CDR3 sequences, around 16% occurring once. Sequenced: peripheral blood. The receptors were gathered from a woman younger than 35 with Graves' ophthalmopathy. CDR3s include the opening cysteine and the closing phenylalanine or tryptophan. A D gene is named only where the DNA matches it firmly. Expanded clones are given a class, and other clones once, few, many or no size at all.

TRBV28	.	TRBJ1-2	.	TGTGCCAGCAGTTTGCAAGACGGCTATGGCTACACCTTC	CASSLQDGYGYTF
TRBV24-1	.	TRBJ2-5	TRBD1	TGTGCCACCAGTGAAGGACAGGGTTTAGAGACCCAGTACTTC	CATSEGQGLETQYF
TRBV11-2	many	TRBJ2-7	TRBD1	TGTGCCAGCAGCGCACACAGGGGTTCCTACGAGCAGTACTTC	CASSAHRGSYEQYF
TRBV20-1	.	TRBJ2-5	TRBD2	TGCAGTGCTAGAGTGGGAGGGCAAGAGACCCAGTACTTC	CSARVGGQETQYF
TRBV6-6	many	TRBJ2-5	TRBD2	TGTGCCAGCAGTTCCGAGACTAGCGGGATAGAGACCCAGTACTTC	CASSSETSGIETQYF
TRBV4-2	few	TRBJ1-6	.	TGTGCCAGCAGCCAAGCTCCTGGAGGAGGGAGCAATTCACCCCTCCACTTT	CASSQAPGGGSNSPLHF
TRBV12-3/TRBV12-4	many	TRBJ1-5	.	TGTGCCAGCAGTTTTGGGGAAAATCAGCCCCAGCATTTT	CASSFGENQPQHF
TRBV5-1	many	TRBJ2-5	.	TGCGCCAGCAGCTTGTCGACCCAAGAGACCCAGTACTTC	CASSLSTQETQYF
TRBV6-5	many	TRBJ1-2	.	TGTGCCAGCAGTTACAACGGGGGCTACACCTTC	CASSYNGGYTF
TRBV28	.	TRBJ2-2	TRBD2	TGTGCCAGCAGTCTAGCGGGAGGGCCGGTCACCGGGGAGCTGTTTTTT	CASSLAGGPVTGELFF
TRBV12-3/TRBV12-4	.	TRBJ2-7	TRBD1	TGTGCCAGCAGTTTTCCGGGACAGGGGAATGACGAGCAGTACTTC	CASSFPGQGNDEQYF
TRBV6-1	many	TRBJ1-1	.	TGTGCCAGCAGTGAAGTCGAGGTACTGAACACTGAAGCTTTCTTT	CASSEVEVLNTEAFF
TRBV7-8	many	TRBJ2-7	.	TGTGCCAGCTTATCACAGATCTCCTACGAGCAGTACTTC	CASLSQISYEQYF
TRBV6-2/TRBV6-3	.	TRBJ2-7	.	TGTGCCAGCAGTTGGGACTCCCGCTACGAGCAGTACTTC	CASSWDSRYEQYF
TRBV7-2	many	TRBJ1-3	.	TGTGCCAGCAGCCGAGGAGACTCTGGAAACACCATATATTTT	CASSRGDSGNTIYF
TRBV19	.	TRBJ1-1	.	TGTGCCAGTAGTCACTCTGACTTTACTGAAGCTTTCTTT	CASSHSDFTEAFF
TRBV15	many	TRBJ1-2	TRBD1	TGTGCCACCAGCTCTGGACAGGGATACTATGGCTACACCTTC	CATSSGQGYYGYTF
TRBV6-1	.	TRBJ2-7	TRBD2	TGTGCCAGCAGAAAATCTAGCGGAGGTCCCCCCTACGAGCAGTACTTC	CASRKSSGGPPYEQYF
TRBV6-1	many	TRBJ1-5	TRBD1	TGTGCCAGCAGTGGAGAGAACAGGGGTGGCAATCAGCCCCAGCATTTT	CASSGENRGGNQPQHF
TRBV19	many	TRBJ2-2	.	TGTGCCAGTAGTGGCGATTTTAACACCGGGGAGCTGTTTTTT	CASSGDFNTGELFF
TRBV6-5	many	TRBJ1-1	.	TGTGCCAGCAGTTACCTTGGAGAAGCTTTCTTT	CASSYLGEAFF
TRBV5-1	many	TRBJ2-7	.	TGCGCCAGCAGCTCCACCCCCGCTAGCTCAGTCTCCTACGAGCAGTACTTC	CASSSTPASSVSYEQYF
TRBV24-1	.	TRBJ2-4	.	TGTGCCACCAGTGCCGACAGCCCTCAAAACATTCAGTACTTC	CATSADSPQNIQYF
TRBV5-1	many	TRBJ2-7	TRBD1	TGCGCCAGCAGCTTGGAGGGGACAGGGATCTACGAGCAGTACTTC	CASSLEGTGIYEQYF
TRBV6-1	many	TRBJ2-7	.	TGTGCCAGCCGGCGGGACTTCTACGAGCAGTACTTC	CASRRDFYEQYF
TRBV19	.	TRBJ1-3	.	TGTGCCACCAACAGGGACCCGGGAAACACCATATATTTT	CATNRDPGNTIYF
TRBV7-9	.	TRBJ2-7	.	TGTGCCAGCAGCTCCCTCCCGTTCCGGGGTTGGCACTTC	CASSSLPFRGWHF
TRBV28	many	TRBJ2-7	.	TGTGCCAGCACCTCCCCGTCAGCGGTCAAATACTACGAGCAGTACTTC	CASTSPSAVKYYEQYF
TRBV10-3	many	TRBJ2-7	TRBD1	TGTGCCATCGCCCCTCAGGGGGCCTCCTACGAGCAGTACTTC	CAIAPQGASYEQYF
TRBV29-1	many	TRBJ1-1	.	TGCAGCGCTTCCCTTTGGGTAGGGGGGCCTGGGGGCACTGAAGCTTTCTTT	CSASLWVGGPGGTEAFF
TRBV5-1	many	TRBJ1-1	.	TGCGCCAGCACCGGGACACTGAACACTGAAGCTTTCTTT	CASTGTLNTEAFF
TRBV28	.	TRBJ1-2	TRBD1	TGTGCCAGCACGGCAGGGGGAAATGGCTACACCTTC	CASTAGGNGYTF
TRBV6-2/TRBV6-3	.	TRBJ2-7	TRBD2	TGTGCCAGCAGTAAGGGACTAGCGGTGTACGAGCAGTACTTC	CASSKGLAVYEQYF
TRBV14	many	TRBJ1-4	TRBD1	TGTGCCAGCAGCCAAGATCTGTACAGGGGGACGGAAAAACTGTTTTTT	CASSQDLYRGTEKLFF
TRBV28	many	TRBJ2-7	TRBD1	TGTGCCAGCAGTCAGGACAGGGGGCGAAGGGCCGAGCAGTACTTC	CASSQDRGRRAEQYF
TRBV12-3/TRBV12-4	many	TRBJ2-5	TRBD2	TGTGCCAGCAGTTTCAGCGGGGGGGCGGGGGAGACCCAGTACTTC	CASSFSGGAGETQYF
TRBV12-3/TRBV12-4	many	TRBJ1-1	.	TGTGCCAGCAGTTACGGACAGAGCGGAAAAGCTTTCTTT	CASSYGQSGKAFF
TRBV6-2/TRBV6-3	few	TRBJ1-2	.	TGTGCCAGCTTGAAGACGGGGGCCGTCTATGGCTACACCTTC	CASLKTGAVYGYTF
TRBV6-2/TRBV6-3	few	TRBJ1-2	.	TGTGCCAGCAAAGCTAACTATGGCTACACCTTC	CASKANYGYTF
TRBV6-5	many	TRBJ2-7	.	TGTGCCACAGTAGGAGGCCCGGGCTACGAGCAGTACTTC	CATVGGPGYEQYF
TRBV5-1	many	TRBJ1-1	.	TGCGCCAGCAGTCCCCGGGATTCCCCGAAGACTGAAGCTTTCTTT	CASSPRDSPKTEAFF
TRBV20-1	.	TRBJ2-7	TRBD1	TGCAGTGCTAGAGATAGGACAGGGGGTCGAAAAGAGCAGTACTTC	CSARDRTGGRKEQYF
TRBV20-1	many	TRBJ2-7	.	TGCAGTGCTAGCGGGAGAGTTGTGTACTTC	CSASGRVVYF
TRBV19	many	TRBJ1-1	.	TGTGCCAGCAGCCTTCTCGGAAACACTGAAGCTTTCTTT	CASSLLGNTEAFF
TRBV18	many	TRBJ2-7	.	TGTGCCAGCTCACCCCGGGACGGCACCTACGAGCAGTACTTC	CASSPRDGTYEQYF
TRBV6-1	.	TRBJ2-7	TRBD2	TGTGCCAGCAGTCGGACTAGCGGGAGCCTCTCCTACGAGCAGTACTTC	CASSRTSGSLSYEQYF